This passage covers 23 T cell receptor beta chains from one sample sequenced in a study of blood T cells in healthy people across ages. Together with a sample-barcoded 5' primer, a J-beta primer mix was included in a second PCR lasting 7 to 11 cycles. Using its own MiXCR run on the 5' RACE reads, TCRdb lists one record per CDR3 protein. The sample has about 1.1 million distinct CDR3 sequences, 35% to 40% seen once; the top ten hold roughly 13%. The specimen sequenced was blood. These receptors came from a man aged 18-30 years in good health.

In this sample, this clonotype turned up many times. J is TRBJ1-2 and V is TRBV29-1, with D possibly matching TRBD1 (5 bases). CDR1 and CDR2 from the germline V gene are SQVTM and ANQGSEA. The CDR3 totals 13 residues. V was trimmed by 6 bases and J by 4 bases, leaving 15 bases between them. The CDR3 nucleotides read TGCAGCGTAGCAGGGTATTCGAGCTATGGCTACACCTTC. This codes for CSVAGYSSYGYTF.

The chain uses TRBV29-1 and TRBJ1-1, with D hard to call. The CDR3 has 11 amino acids. The V gene's germline CDR1 is SQVTM and CDR2 ANQGSEA. Trimming shortened V by 4 bases and J by 4 bases, and 7 bases separated the two germline ends. DNA of the CDR3: TGCAGCGTTGGGGGTTTCACTGAAGCTTTCTTT. Translating gives CSVGGFTEAFF.

The gene calls are TRBV4-3 and TRBJ1-6; D is possibly TRBD1 (6 bases). This CDR3 spans 19 amino acids. V lost 1 base and J 7 bases, leaving 23 bases between the germline ends. The germline V gene has CDR1 LGHNA and CDR2 YSLEER. The CDR3 spells CASSQAHGRGRGRNSPLHF. Here the CDR3 DNA reads TGCGCCAGCAGCCAAGCCCACGGACGGGGGCGGGGTAGAAATTCACCCCTCCACTTT.

This clonotype was detected a few times. The chain recombines TRBV6-1 with TRBJ2-3; possible D gene TRBD1, 5 bases. The CDR3 is 13 amino acids. Germline CDR1 and CDR2: MNHNS and SASEGT. V lost 8 bases to trimming and J lost 5 bases, with 14 bases between them. CDR3 bases: TGTGCCAGCGGTTCTCAGGGTGTAGATACGCAGTATTTT. Its translation is CASGSQGVDTQYF.

This clonotype appeared many times. The chain employs TRBV12-3 or TRBV12-4 and TRBJ2-7; D is ambiguous. Deletions cut 3 bases from V and 0 bases from J, with 3 bases between. The CDR3 sequence is 12 residues long. CDR3 sequence reads: CASSFNSYEQYF. DNA for the CDR3: TGTGCCAGCAGTTTTAACTCCTACGAGCAGTACTTC.

The V gene is TRBV3-1, the J gene TRBJ1-4; maybe TRBD1 (6 bases). This CDR3 spans 14 amino acids. Germline V gene data show CDR1 as LGHDT and CDR2 as YNNKEL (reference sequence). With 4 bases removed from V and 4 bases from J, the gap between germline ends came to 10 bases. In DNA, the CDR3 is TGTGCCAGCAGCCTCCGGACAGATAATGAAAAACTGTTTTTT. Translation gives CASSLRTDNEKLFF. The full variable domain, completed using reference TRBV3-1 and TRBJ1-4, is DTAVSQTPKYLVTQMGNDKSIKCEQNLGHDTMYWYKQDSKKFLKIMFSYNNKELIINETVPNRFSPKSPDKAHLNLHINSLELGDSAVYFCASSLRTDNEKLFFGSGTQLSVL.

This clonotype was seen only once. This chain uses TRBV10-3 with TRBJ1-2; D remains ambiguous. CDR1 and CDR2 (germline): ENHRY, SYGVKD. The CDR3 totals 14 residues. The V gene lost 3 bases and the J gene lost 3 bases, with 11 bases spanning the gap. The CDR3 DNA sequence: TGTGCCATCAGTGACACCGGTGGTTACTATGGCTACACCTTC. This translates into CAISDTGGYYGYTF.

The rearrangement uses TRBV6-6 and TRBJ1-1; D ambiguous. CDR1 is MNHNY and CDR2 is SVGAGI in the germline V gene (reference sequence). The V end lost 2 bases, the J end lost 4 bases, and 8 bases lay between the germline ends. This CDR3 has 13 amino acids. DNA of the CDR3: TGTGCCAGCAGTTACGGCAAGGGCACTGAAGCTTTCTTT. Encoded protein: CASSYGKGTEAFF.

This clonotype appeared a few times. The rearrangement links TRBV2 to TRBJ1-1, with D possibly TRBD1 on 6 matching bases. Looked up from germline, CDR1 is SNHLY and CDR2 is FYNNEI. The germline V and J ends were trimmed by 10 bases and 0 bases, with 30 bases remaining between them. This CDR3 contains 19 residues. CDR3 region: CATTVPPGDQPAVNTEAFF. CDR3 in DNA: TGTGCCACCACGGTGCCCCCAGGGGACCAGCCCGCGGTGAACACTGAAGCTTTCTTT.

The genes are TRBV12-3 or TRBV12-4 and TRBJ1-5; the D gene is possibly TRBD1 (6 bases). The CDR3 is 15 amino acids. V shed 6 bases and J shed 7 bases, with 19 bases lying between them. The CDR3 nucleotides read TGTGCCAGCAGCCTCTACCGGGACATCGGACAGCCCCAGCATTTT. It translates to CASSLYRDIGQPQHF.

This clonotype was recorded many times. This chain joins TRBV5-1 and TRBJ1-1; D may be TRBD1 (5 bases). CDR1 is SGHRS and CDR2 is YFSETQ in the germline V gene. The CDR3 sequence is 13 residues long. V was cut by 5 bases and J by 5 bases, with 13 bases left in between. The CDR3 coding sequence is TGCGCCAGCAGTTGGGACCCGGGGACTGAAGCTTTCTTT. Residues: CASSWDPGTEAFF.

This clonotype was found a few times. The CDR3 bases are TGCGCCAGCAGTGGACAGAAAGGGGATGAGCAGTTCTTC. This translates into CASSGQKGDEQFF. The chain joins TRBV5-1 to TRBJ2-1; D may be TRBD1 (6 bases). V dropped 5 bases and J dropped 8 bases, with 14 bases sitting between them. This CDR3 has 13 amino acids. Germline V CDR1 and CDR2: SGHRS, YFSETQ.

This clonotype was seen more than once but under ten times. V is TRBV7-2 and J is TRBJ2-5; tentatively, D is TRBD2 (6 bases). Trimming left V 8 bases short and J 4 bases short, with 11 bases between. Per the germline V gene, CDR1 is SGHTA and CDR2 is FQGNSA. CDR3 length equals 12 residues. DNA of the CDR3: TGTGCCAGCCGACTAGTAGCAGAGACCCAGTACTTC. As protein: CASRLVAETQYF.

About this clonotype itself: One end of the junction fails to match germline, which may point to a read error. This sequence joins TRBV4-3 and TRBJ2-1; the D gene is possibly TRBD2 (6 bases). The CDR3 totals 22 residues. Germline V gene data show CDR1 as LGHNA and CDR2 as YSLEER. CDR3 sequence: CASSQDYLSVSWAGNRYNERFF. The CDR3 bases are TGCGCCAGCAGCCAAGATTATCTATCGGTGTCCTGGGCGGGGAACCGCTACAATGAGCGGTTCTTC.

V is TRBV29-1 and J is TRBJ2-7; TRBD1 might be the D (8 bases). CDR1 is SQVTM and CDR2 is ANQGSEA in the germline V gene. This CDR3 spans 11 amino acids. The CDR3 sequence: CNGGTGLEQYF. The CDR3 DNA reads TGCAACGGGGGGACAGGTTTGGAGCAGTACTTC.

This clonotype was recorded a few times. The rearrangement links TRBV6-2 or TRBV6-3 to TRBJ2-1; a weak D match, TRBD1 (5 bases). Germline V lookup: CDR1 MNHEY, CDR2 SVGEGT. Deletions cut 5 bases from V and 7 bases from J, with 15 bases between. The CDR3 contains 14 residues. In DNA, the CDR3 is TGTGCCAGCAGTCTGGTTCAGGGTTGGAATGAGCAGTTCTTC. This translates into CASSLVQGWNEQFF.

This clonotype was counted only a few times. The chain combines TRBV29-1 with TRBJ2-1; tentative D call: TRBD2 (6 bases). Looked up from germline, CDR1 is SQVTM and CDR2 is ANQGSEA. This CDR3 contains 13 residues. Trimming shortened V by 8 bases and J by 0 bases, and 11 bases separated the two germline ends. For the CDR3, the DNA is TGCAGCACGGGGGTATTCTCCTACAATGAGCAGTTCTTC. As protein: CSTGVFSYNEQFF.

The chain has TRBV12-3 or TRBV12-4 and TRBJ2-5; TRBD2 agrees at 8 bases. This CDR3 has 15 amino acids. V shed 6 bases and J 6 bases; nucleotides not matched to a gene: 12. The CDR3: CASRLRRGDIKTQYF. DNA of the CDR3: TGTGCCAGCAGGTTAAGGCGGGGGGATATAAAGACCCAGTACTTC.

This clonotype was observed once. The rearrangement joins TRBV24-1 to TRBJ2-2; D not resolved. Trimming left V 0 bases short and J 4 bases short, with 8 bases between. Per germline, CDR1 KGHDR and CDR2 SFDVKD. This CDR3 spans 15 amino acids. CDR3 loop: CATSDLGPGTGELFF. The CDR3 DNA follows: TGTGCCACCAGTGATTTGGGGCCCGGCACCGGGGAGCTGTTTTTT.

This clonotype appeared a few times. The J gene is TRBJ2-3, the V gene TRBV20-1, with 8 positions matching TRBD1. The CDR3 runs to 16 residues. Germline V gene lookup returns CDR1 DFQATT and CDR2 SNEGSKA (reference sequence). The V segment lost 3 bases and the J segment 2 bases; nucleotides outside the gene matches: 10. DNA of the CDR3: TGCAGTGCTAGGAGGGGAAAGGGACAGGACACAGATACGCAGTATTTT. Protein sequence: CSARRGKGQDTDTQYF.

The V gene is TRBV4-3, the J gene TRBJ2-7; 7 positions match TRBD1. The V gene's germline CDR1 is LGHNA and CDR2 YSLEER. The CDR3 has 14 amino acids. The ends lost 2 bases at V and 6 bases at J; junction bases unmatched: 7. The CDR3 sequence is CASSQLGTAGEQYF. DNA of the CDR3: TGCGCCAGCAGCCAACTAGGGACAGCAGGCGAGCAGTACTTC.

This chain connects TRBV28 to TRBJ1-2; D is uncertain. Germline loops: CDR1 MDHEN, CDR2 SYDVKM. CDR3 length equals 15 residues. Deletions cut 2 bases from V and 4 bases from J, with 14 bases between. The CDR3 loop reads CASSLNTNGVYGYTF. As DNA, the CDR3 is TGTGCCAGCAGTTTAAACACTAATGGCGTCTATGGCTACACCTTC.

The gene calls are TRBV7-2 and TRBJ1-2, with unresolved D. Trimming pared 5 bases from V and 9 bases from J, leaving 10 bases between. In germline, CDR1 is SGHTA, CDR2 FQGNSA. This CDR3 is 11 amino acids long. The CDR3 is CASSESRSYTF. As DNA, the CDR3 is TGTGCCAGCAGCGAATCCCGGAGCTACACCTTC.